This T cell receptor (beta chain) was sequenced during a study of T and B cells in COVID-19 patients. The overall study: Most recovered patients had mild to moderate COVID-19 treated as outpatients.

This clonotype was detected a few times. Each TRB amplification used roughly 220-550 ng of genomic DNA from blood. Multiplex PCR with BIOMED2 TRB-A/B primer pools amplified TRB rearrangements. TCRdb redid the calling of the multiplex PCR reads with MiXCR, one entry per CDR3 protein. The top ten hold 1.5% to 2% of the sample, which has roughly 25,000 distinct CDR3 sequences, about 31% seen once. Germline CDR1 and CDR2: PRHDT and FYEKMQ (reference sequence). CDR3 length equals 14 residues. Trimming cost V 5 bases and J 1 base; bases outside gene matches: 4. The chain carries TRBV13 and TRBJ2-7, with 8 bases fitting TRBD2. Input material: blood. The sequence was collected from a human donor who had recovered from COVID-19. The DNA for the CDR3 is TGTGCCAGCAGCCCGGGGGGGTTGTCCTACGAGCAGTACTTC. Its translation is CASSPGGLSYEQYF.